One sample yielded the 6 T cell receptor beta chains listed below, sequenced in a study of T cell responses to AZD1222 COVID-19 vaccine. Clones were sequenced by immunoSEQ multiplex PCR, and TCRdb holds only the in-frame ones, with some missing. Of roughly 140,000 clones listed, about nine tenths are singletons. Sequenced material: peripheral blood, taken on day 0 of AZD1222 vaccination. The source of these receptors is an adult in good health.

The CDR3 reads CASSPTSSTHEQFF. DNA of the CDR3: TGTGCCAGCAGTCCCACCTCGTCCACCCATGAGCAGTTCTTC. The chain links TRBV27 to TRBJ2-1; unclear D gene. V lost 5 bases and J 8 bases, leaving 16 bases between the germline ends. This CDR3 has 14 amino acids. Germline-derived CDR1 and CDR2 are MNHEY and SMNVEV (reference sequence).

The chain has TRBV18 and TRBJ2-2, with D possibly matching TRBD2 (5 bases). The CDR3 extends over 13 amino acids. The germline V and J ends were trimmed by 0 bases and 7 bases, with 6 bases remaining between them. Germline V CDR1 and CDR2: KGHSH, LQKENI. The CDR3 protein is CASSPPRDGELFF. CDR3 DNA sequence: TGTGCCAGCTCACCACCCCGGGACGGGGAGCTGTTTTTT.

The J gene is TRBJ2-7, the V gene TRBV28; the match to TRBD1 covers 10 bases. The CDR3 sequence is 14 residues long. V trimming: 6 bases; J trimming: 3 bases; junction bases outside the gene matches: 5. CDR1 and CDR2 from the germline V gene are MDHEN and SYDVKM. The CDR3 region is CASSGQGVLYEQYF. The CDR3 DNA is TGTGCCAGCAGCGGACAGGGGGTACTCTACGAGCAGTACTTC.

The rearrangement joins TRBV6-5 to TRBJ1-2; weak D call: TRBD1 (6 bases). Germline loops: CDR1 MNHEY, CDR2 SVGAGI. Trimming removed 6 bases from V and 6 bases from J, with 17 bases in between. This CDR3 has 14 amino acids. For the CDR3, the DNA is TGTGCCAGCAGGAGTACAGGGCAGGGAAATGGCTACACCTTC. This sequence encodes CASRSTGQGNGYTF.

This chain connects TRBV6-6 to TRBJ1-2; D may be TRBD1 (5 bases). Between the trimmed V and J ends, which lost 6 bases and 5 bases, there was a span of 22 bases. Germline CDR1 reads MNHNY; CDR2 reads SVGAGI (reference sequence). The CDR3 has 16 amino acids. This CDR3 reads CASRTLGGREGYGYTF. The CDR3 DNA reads TGTGCCAGCAGGACCCTGGGTGGCAGGGAAGGGTATGGCTACACCTTC.

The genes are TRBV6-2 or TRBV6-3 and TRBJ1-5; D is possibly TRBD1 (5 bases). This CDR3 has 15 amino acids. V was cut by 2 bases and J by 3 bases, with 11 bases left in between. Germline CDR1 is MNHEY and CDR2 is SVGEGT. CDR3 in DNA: TGTGCCAGCAGTTACGGCGCAGGGTCCAATCAGCCCCAGCATTTT. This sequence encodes CASSYGAGSNQPQHF.